What follows describes a single T cell receptor (beta chain). These data belong to a study of shared clonotypes between healthy human individuals. Study summary: In total, the donors were a couple of women and a few men aged 18 to 49.

V was trimmed by 0 bases and J by 4 bases, leaving 18 bases between them. Germline CDR1 MDHEN, CDR2 SYDVKM. This CDR3 is built from 17 residues. The authors ran the assay at deep level. Some 29,000 T cell genomes (approximately 0.2 ug DNA) went into each sorted-subset replicate. The protocol was immunoSEQ multiplex PCR, while the TCRdb copy is restricted to in-frame clones and leaves out a portion. Of 100,000 to 120,000 clones listed, around 65% were seen once; the top ten hold 24%. The specimen was memory CD8+ T cells sorted from blood. Subset indicated: CD45RO+ cells pooled with CCR7-negative TemRA cells. V and J are TRBV28 and TRBJ1-1; D gene uncertain. The TCR comes from a woman aged 30 to 39 in good health. The CDR3 DNA sequence: TGTGCCAGCAGTTTATGGGGTCGGAAGACTCCGGGCACTGAAGCTTTCTTT. It translates to CASSLWGRKTPGTEAFF.